The rows below give T cell receptor beta chains drawn from one sample of a study. TCRdb called the RT-PCR reads again in MiXCR, with one record for every CDR3 protein. The sample holds around 700,000 distinct CDR3 sequences, more than 13% seen once. Input material: memory CD4+ T cells from blood. All receptors come from a female donor in good health, serving as a healthy control. CDR3s include the opening cysteine and the closing phenylalanine or tryptophan. D genes are given only for firm matches. Clone size is given for some rows only: seen once, a few or many times, or a class if the clone is expanded.

D | J | V | size | CDR3 | DNA
- | TRBJ2-2 | TRBV12-3/TRBV12-4 | many | CASRGGINTGELFF | TGTGCCAGCAGGGGGGGTATCAACACCGGGGAGCTGTTTTTT
TRBD1 | TRBJ2-7 | TRBV7-9 | many | CASSRGDRAEEQYF | TGTGCCAGCAGCCGGGGAGACAGGGCGGAGGAGCAGTACTTC
TRBD2 | TRBJ2-3 | TRBV20-1 | many | CSAKFLAATDTQYF | TGCAGTGCTAAGTTCCTAGCGGCCACAGATACGCAGTATTTT
- | TRBJ1-2 | TRBV20-1 | few | CSARDAGRESGYTF | TGCAGTGCTAGAGATGCCGGGAGGGAGAGTGGCTACACCTTC
- | TRBJ2-1 | TRBV20-1 | once | CSARVFGTGISYNEQFF | TGCAGTGCTAGAGTTTTTGGCACGGGGATTTCCTACAATGAGCAGTTCTTC
TRBD1 | TRBJ1-1 | TRBV12-3/TRBV12-4 | many | CASSPTGRRGNTEAFF | TGTGCCAGCAGCCCGACAGGGAGGAGGGGGAACACTGAAGCTTTCTTT
TRBD2 | TRBJ2-5 | TRBV27 | once | CASSIWTSGDSQETQYF | TGTGCCAGCAGTATCTGGACTAGCGGGGATTCCCAAGAGACCCAGTACTTC
- | TRBJ2-3 | TRBV7-2 | - | CASSLQGGLSTDTQYF | TGTGCCAGCAGCTTACAGGGGGGCCTGAGCACAGATACGCAGTATTTT
- | TRBJ2-3 | TRBV20-1 | few | CSATPWDTQYF | TGCAGTGCCACTCCGTGGGATACGCAGTATTTT
TRBD1 | TRBJ2-7 | TRBV11-1 | few | CATGTGPYEQYF | TGTGCCACAGGGACAGGACCCTACGAGCAGTACTTC
- | TRBJ2-7 | TRBV6-2/TRBV6-3 | few | CASKRLAQWSYEQYF | TGTGCCAGCAAGAGGCTAGCGCAATGGTCCTACGAGCAGTACTTC
- | TRBJ2-7 | TRBV5-1 | many | CASSLESYEQYF | TGCGCCAGCAGCTTGGAAAGCTACGAGCAGTACTTC
- | TRBJ2-1 | TRBV5-1 | many | CASSSSTRSSYNEQFF | TGCGCCAGCAGCTCCTCGACTAGGAGCTCCTACAATGAGCAGTTCTTC
- | TRBJ1-5 | TRBV28 | few | CASSLLGQGTDQPQHF | TGTGCCAGCAGTTTACTAGGGCAGGGGACCGATCAGCCCCAGCATTTT
TRBD1 | TRBJ1-1 | TRBV6-6 | few | CASRDNRGKNTEAFF | TGTGCCAGCAGGGATAACAGGGGGAAGAACACTGAAGCTTTCTTT
- | TRBJ2-7 | TRBV12-3/TRBV12-4 | many | CASSPVTGLRSSQQYF | TGTGCCAGCAGTCCCGTGACCGGCCTTAGGTCCTCTCAGCAGTACTTC
TRBD1 | TRBJ1-2 | TRBV20-1 | few | CSARRASQGFNYGYTF | TGCAGTGCTCGACGAGCTTCACAGGGGTTTAACTATGGCTACACCTTC
- | TRBJ1-3 | TRBV6-5 | - | CASSDPGSGNTIYF | TGTGCCAGCAGTGACCCAGGCTCTGGAAACACCATATATTTT